The clone carrying this T cell receptor (beta chain) was seen a few times. Antigen specificity is unknown. The sample comes from a study of T-cell memory formation after mild COVID-19. Findings of the study overall: Day 15 to 85 contractors were CD4/CD8 balanced; later expanders leaned CD4+. Whether second-wave clones peaking at day 37 were SARS-CoV-2 specific went unconfirmed. Mostly located in CM and EM were contracting CD4+ clones, with contracting CD8+ clones located in EMRA.

Germline-derived CDR1 and CDR2 are SGHTA and FQGNSA. V lost 1 base and J lost 7, with 7 bases in between. The CDR3 has 12 residues. TCRdb recomputed calls from the 5' RACE reads with MiXCR, one row per CDR3 protein. The sample has under 600,000 distinct CDR3 sequences, about 20% seen once; the top ten hold roughly 8.3%. Sequencing input: PBMCs or a T cell subset sorted from them (not recorded which). The clonotype comes from an adult woman who had mild COVID-19 (a few samples of this study predate the infection). Cell type and time point are not known. The rearrangement links TRBV7-2 to TRBJ1-2; no reliable D call. CDR3 bases: TGTGCCAGCAGCTTAGATTTAAGTGGCTACACCTTC. Translated: CASSLDLSGYTF.